The present T cell receptor (beta chain) was sequenced within a study of CXCR3-negative and CXCR3-positive naive CD8 T cells (dated by TCRdb to between 2018 and 2021). The study in broad terms: Some 150 million TRB reads were obtained in total, roughly 1.5 +/- 0.3 million reads per library. The diversity and physicochemical repertoire analyses included some 11 donors pooled from two independent experiments. Naive subsets from several donors and memory cells from 3 donors were included in the TRBV-TRBJ cluster analysis.

Sequencing instrument: NextSeq 550. The Human TCR Profiling Kit (MiLaboratory) was used to prepare UMI-labeled 5' RACE TRB cDNA libraries. cDNA synthesis used the entire amount of extracted RNA, and PCR amplification then used the entire amount of cDNA produced. Libraries were prepared in parallel with an identical number of PCR cycles. The original methods were these. With a minimum of two reads required per UMI, MIGEC and MiXCR pulled out about 50,000 +/- 10,000 unique UMI-labeled TRB cDNA molecules from each library. An average of approximately 40,000 +/- 10,000 functional in-frame TRB CDR3 nucleotide clonotypes without stop codons was found per library. Diversity metrics, including normalized Shannon-Wiener and Chao1, were computed in VDJtools after downsampling to 5000 UMI-labeled TRB molecules per sample. VDJtools computed clonotype-size-weighted physicochemical properties of the central five CDR3 residues: interaction energy, strength, volume and Kidera factor 4. TCRdb reprocessed the reads and assigns one entry to each CDR3 protein sequence, leaving out DNA. The V and J calls were not made by the authors but by TCRdb's processing. The table kept for this sample lists roughly 8,200 distinct CDR3 sequences. The ten top clones hold roughly 2% of the sample.

The germline V gene (reference sequence) supplies CDR1 MNHEY and CDR2 SMNVEV. From its cysteine to its phenylalanine, the CDR3 spans 15 amino acids. The nucleotide record is missing. Concerning this clonotype: It lacks a known antigen.

Overall study outcomes, separate from this receptor: Repertoire diversity was comparably high in both naive subsets but much lower in memory CD8+ T cells. Compared with CXCR3-negative naive cells, CXCR3-positive naive cells had TRB CDR3s with higher hydrophobicity (lower Kidera factor 4), lower energy, and higher strength and volume indices. Because surface CD5, which has been linked to self-reactivity in mice, was comparable between naive subsets, TCR interaction strength was also inferred from TRB CDR3 physicochemical properties. Freshly isolated PBMCs were used for most assays because CXCR3 expression went down partially after cryopreservation. Naive CXCR3-negative and CXCR3-positive cells from the same donor showed similar TRBV-TRBJ usage, whereas memory cells showed distinct patterns.

Each CD8+ T cell subset was flow-sorted in triplicate, and 250,000 to 300,000 cells per subset were placed directly into RLT lysis buffer. To keep memory contaminants out, a stringent definition of naive CD8+ T cells was applied: CD45RO-CCR7+CD27+CD95-. Peripheral blood mononuclear cells were isolated from buffy coats by standard density gradient centrifugation. A FACSAria III was used to flow-sort naive CD8+ T cells into CXCR3-negative and CXCR3-positive populations. Total RNA was extracted from sorted cells using an RNeasy Mini Kit. Material for sequencing was naive CXCR3- CD8+ T cells from blood. Interpreted using the paper, the cell subset or site label stands for: CD45RO-CCR7+CD27+CD95- naive CD8+ T cells lacking CXCR3 (TNR3-). Here the chain combines TRBV27 and TRBJ1-1. The source of this sequence is a human donor in good health. Some clones in this sample may be carry-over from other donors' samples. The CDR3 reads CASSLIGFMNTEAFF.